The entry that follows covers one T cell receptor beta chain sequence. What it binds is not known. This record belongs to a study of CXCR3-negative and CXCR3-positive naive CD8 T cells. Study-level findings and limits: Freshly isolated PBMCs were used in most assays, given partial CXCR3 loss after freezing. Naive cells with CXCR3 showed TRB CDR3s that were more hydrophobic than those in CXCR3-negative naive cells.

This CDR3 is 17 amino acids long. CDR1 and CDR2 from the germline V gene are MDHEN and SYDVKM. 5' RACE with UMI labels generated the TRB cDNA libraries. TCRdb re-called the 5' RACE reads; one entry per CDR3 protein, DNA not given. The repertoire table contains 6,500 to 7,000 distinct CDR3 sequences. Roughly 300,000 cells per CD8+ T cell subset were flow-sorted in triplicate. The sequencing sample was made of naive CXCR3+ CD8+ T cells from blood. Indicated subset: CD45RO-CCR7+CD27+CD95- naive CD8+ T cells expressing CXCR3 (TNR3+). This sequence was found in a human donor in good health. Some clones in this sample may be carry-over from other donors' samples. The V call is TRBV28, the J call TRBJ1-3; TCRdb's D call, TRBD1, is unchecked because there is no DNA. The CDR3 sequence: CASSLQIGDSRGNTIYF.